These 32 T cell receptor beta chains were all obtained from the same sample, sequenced in a study of T-cell reconstitution after alpha-beta-depleted transplantation in children. The library targeted TCRbeta and was prepared with unique molecular identifiers. TCRdb ran MiXCR on the PCR reads and lists one entry per CDR3 protein. The table lists 350,000 to 500,000 distinct CDR3 sequences, approximately 42% of them singletons. The specimen was PBMCs, collected before TCRalphabeta/CD19-depleted stem cell transplant. These receptors were taken from a girl aged 2-10 years with aplastic anemia, due to receive a stem cell transplant.

In this sample, this clonotype turned up many times. The chain links TRBV20-1 to TRBJ2-7; possibly TRBD1 or TRBD2 for D (5 bases each). This CDR3 has 15 residues. Trimming left V 7 bases short and J 1 base short, with 20 bases between. Germline CDR1 reads DFQATT; CDR2 reads SNEGSKA (reference sequence). CDR3 sequence (DNA): TGCAGTGTCGCTAGCCCCGGGACGGCTTCCTACGAGCAGTACTTC. It specifies CSVASPGTASYEQYF.

The chain links TRBV28 to TRBJ1-1; D not certain. This CDR3 comprises 12 residues. Trimming took 10 bases from V and 0 from J, leaving 9 bases between them. Looked up from germline, CDR1 is MDHEN and CDR2 is SYDVKM. The CDR3 nucleotides read TGTGCCACCCGGCGCATGAACACTGAAGCTTTCTTT. Encoded protein: CATRRMNTEAFF.

A few counts support this clonotype. This chain connects TRBV5-1 to TRBJ2-6; 12 positions match TRBD2. The V segment lost 0 bases and the J segment 0 bases; nucleotides outside the gene matches: 13. This CDR3 has 22 residues. Germline lookup yields CDR1 SGHRS and CDR2 YFSETQ. CDR3 residues: CASSLVALAGGPLYSGANVLTF. In DNA form, the CDR3 reads TGCGCCAGCAGCTTGGTGGCCCTAGCGGGAGGGCCCCTGTACTCTGGGGCCAACGTCCTGACTTTC. Together with reference TRBV5-1 and TRBJ2-6, the CDR3 gives the full variable domain: KAGVTQTPRYLIKTRGQQVTLSCSPISGHRSVSWYQQTPGQGLQFLFEYFSETQRNKGNFPGRFSGRQFSNSRSEMNVSTLELGDSALYLCASSLVALAGGPLYSGANVLTFGAGSRLTVL.

The CDR3 DNA is TGTGCCAGCAGCTCAAACCCCCGGGACAGGGGGCTAAAGTCCCAGTACTTC. Amino acid sequence: CASSSNPRDRGLKSQYF. This chain connects TRBV7-3 to TRBJ2-5; 12 nucleotides align to TRBD1. The CDR3 extends over 17 amino acids. V shed 4 bases and J 9 bases; nucleotides not matched to a gene: 15. Germline loops: CDR1 SGHTA, CDR2 FQGTGA.

A few counts support this clonotype. The J gene is TRBJ2-4, the V gene TRBV7-2; D ambiguous. V gave up 5 bases and J gave up 6 bases, with 14 bases separating them. This CDR3 contains 14 residues. Germline CDR1 is SGHTA and CDR2 is FQGNSA. In nucleotides, the CDR3 is TGTGCCAGCAGCACGGCACGTTGGGGAAACATTCAGTACTTC. Protein: CASSTARWGNIQYF.

This clonotype was observed many times. The chain combines TRBV12-3 or TRBV12-4 with TRBJ1-1; D call uncertain. V was clipped by 3 bases and J by 0 bases, with 11 bases between them. The length of the CDR3 is 15 residues. The CDR3 coding sequence is TGTGCCAGCAGTTTTCAGGAGCCCGTGAACACTGAAGCTTTCTTT. This encodes CASSFQEPVNTEAFF.

There are many counts of this clonotype. The genes are TRBV28 and TRBJ2-4; D not resolved. This CDR3 comprises 12 residues. Germline-derived CDR1 and CDR2 are MDHEN and SYDVKM. Trimming took 5 bases from V and 12 from J, leaving 14 bases between them. Here the CDR3 reads CASSPQKTTQYF. The CDR3 DNA follows: TGTGCCAGCAGTCCCCAAAAAACGACTCAGTACTTC.

This clonotype came up once. The chain employs TRBV28 and TRBJ2-3, with D perhaps matching TRBD2 (5 bases). This CDR3 is built from 14 residues. Germline lookup yields CDR1 MDHEN and CDR2 SYDVKM. The V end lost 7 bases, the J end lost 2 bases, and 13 bases lay between the germline ends. The CDR3 here is CASKGAVVTDTQYF. The CDR3 nucleotides read TGTGCCAGCAAAGGAGCGGTGGTCACAGATACGCAGTATTTT.

The CDR3 region is CSVEGGPDLAGVDTQYF. The DNA for the CDR3 is TGCAGCGTTGAAGGGGGCCCCGATCTAGCGGGAGTAGATACGCAGTATTTT. J is TRBJ2-3 and V is TRBV29-1; TRBD2 agrees at 10 bases. The CDR3 runs to 17 residues. Trimming cost V 1 base and J 5 bases; bases outside gene matches: 12. In germline, CDR1 is SQVTM, CDR2 ANQGSEA.

The rearrangement links TRBV29-1 to TRBJ2-7; D may be TRBD1 (6 bases). Per germline, CDR1 SQVTM and CDR2 ANQGSEA. V gave up 4 bases and J gave up 2 bases, with 15 bases separating them. The CDR3 loop spans 14 amino acids. The CDR3 DNA follows: TGCAGCGTTGCCGGGACACCACAAACCTACGAGCAGTACTTC. Its protein is CSVAGTPQTYEQYF.

This clonotype was found many times. The CDR3 spells CASSQILAALAKNIQYF. The CDR3 nucleotides are TGTGCCAGCAGCCAGATACTAGCGGCCCTAGCCAAAAACATTCAGTACTTC. This chain connects TRBV11-2 to TRBJ2-4, with TRBD2 matching over 8 bases. There are 17 residues in the CDR3. The V gene end was trimmed by 5 bases and the J gene end by 0 bases; junction bases not matched to a gene: 9. Per the germline V gene, CDR1 is SGHAT and CDR2 is FQNNGV.

The chain recombines TRBV20-1 with TRBJ2-1; 16 bases match TRBD2. CDR1 and CDR2 from the germline V gene are DFQATT and SNEGSKA (reference sequence). This CDR3 region has 17 residues. The CDR3 nucleotides are TGCTGCGCTAGAGCGGGGACTAGCGGGAGGGGCCACAATGAGCAGTTCTTC. This sequence encodes CCARAGTSGRGHNEQFF.

The chain is built from TRBV5-1 and TRBJ2-1, with 8 bases identical to TRBD2. J lost 2 bases, V lost 0 bases, and 4 bases had no gene match. Germline V gene lookup returns CDR1 SGHRS and CDR2 YFSETQ. The CDR3 extends over 16 amino acids. The chain's CDR3 is CASSLGSLAAYNEQFF. The CDR3 region has the DNA TGCGCCAGCAGCTTGGGGTCACTAGCGGCCTACAATGAGCAGTTCTTC.

In its sample, this clonotype was seen a few times. The chain has TRBV20-1 and TRBJ2-3, with D unclear. The germline gives CDR1 DFQATT, CDR2 SNEGSKA (reference sequence). The CDR3 length is 13 residues. As DNA, the CDR3 is TGCAGCTGGAGTCCAGATAGCACAGATACGCAGTATTTT. Translated: CSWSPDSTDTQYF.

This clonotype was seen repeatedly, ten times or more. V is TRBV5-6 and J is TRBJ1-2, with D possibly matching TRBD1 (5 bases). Per the germline V gene, CDR1 is SGHDT and CDR2 is YYEEEE. The CDR3 runs 13 residues. Between the trimmed V and J ends, which lost 4 bases and 8 bases, there was a span of 15 bases. The DNA for the CDR3 is TGTGCCAGCAGCATGGGACCTCAAGGAGGCTACACCTTC. Translated, it gives CASSMGPQGGYTF.

This chain connects TRBV29-1 to TRBJ2-7; D gene ambiguous. Germline V gene lookup returns CDR1 SQVTM and CDR2 ANQGSEA. The CDR3 is 16 residues long. V lost 4 bases and J lost 6, with 25 bases in between. As DNA, the CDR3 is TGCAGCGTTGTCTCCGGCGCAGGCCTGGGTGTTGCCGAGCAGTACTTC. Its translation: CSVVSGAGLGVAEQYF.

This rearrangement joins TRBV28 to TRBJ2-7; D may be TRBD2 (6 bases). The CDR3 has 16 amino acids. CDR1 and CDR2 from the germline V gene are MDHEN and SYDVKM. The ends were cut back, 2 bases at V and 3 bases at J, with 17 bases in the middle. CDR3 region: CASSLKIGGAGYEQYF. CDR3 nucleotides: TGTGCCAGCAGTTTAAAGATAGGCGGGGCGGGCTACGAGCAGTACTTC. Full variable domain (rest looked up from reference TRBV28 and TRBJ2-7): DVKVTQSSRYLVKRTGEKVFLECVQDMDHENMFWYRQDPGLGLRLIYFSYDVKMKEKGDIPEGYSVSREKKERFSLILESASTNQTSMYLCASSLKIGGAGYEQYFGPGTRLTVT.

This rearrangement joins TRBV10-3 to TRBJ2-1, with D unclear. The CDR3 runs 14 residues. V dropped 0 bases and J dropped 6 bases, with 9 bases sitting between them. Germline loops: CDR1 ENHRY, CDR2 SYGVKD. The CDR3: CAISESGAPNEQFF. For the CDR3, the DNA is TGTGCCATCAGTGAGTCAGGCGCGCCCAATGAGCAGTTCTTC.

The V gene is TRBV12-3 or TRBV12-4, the J gene TRBJ2-3; 7 nucleotides match TRBD2. This CDR3 contains 14 residues. The junction had 2 bases not matched to a gene; V was cut back by 1 base and J by 4 bases. CDR3 residues: CASSLGGGADTQYF. In nucleotides, the CDR3 is TGTGCCAGCAGTTTAGGGGGGGGAGCAGATACGCAGTATTTT.

This clonotype came up a few times. The V call is TRBV7-2, the J call TRBJ2-7; 8 positions match TRBD2. The CDR3 consists of 17 residues. V trimming: 5 bases; J trimming: 12 bases; junction bases outside the gene matches: 24. The germline V gene encodes CDR1 SGHTA and CDR2 FQGNSA. The DNA of the CDR3 is TGTGCCAGCAGCCGCCGCCGGGGGCGGGAGGACTCGGGAATTACGTACTTC. Translating it yields CASSRRRGREDSGITYF.

This clonotype showed up many times. V and J are TRBV28 and TRBJ1-2; D gene uncertain. The CDR3 runs 12 residues. With 3 bases removed from V and 8 bases from J, the gap between germline ends came to 10 bases. Germline values: CDR1 MDHEN, CDR2 SYDVKM. CDR3 sequence reads: CASSLNGRGYTF. In DNA, the CDR3 is TGTGCCAGCAGTTTGAACGGGCGCGGCTACACCTTC.

This clonotype was observed a few times. The CDR3 bases are TGTGCCATCAGTGAGAAGAGTTACTATGGCTACACCTTC. As protein: CAISEKSYYGYTF. This sequence joins TRBV10-3 and TRBJ1-2; D remains unclear. CDR3 length equals 13 residues. V lost 2 bases to trimming and J lost 3 bases, with 7 bases between them. Germline assignment: CDR1 ENHRY and CDR2 SYGVKD.

J is TRBJ2-7 and V is TRBV21-1. TRBV21-1 is reported as a pseudogene. The CDR3 covers 12 residues. CDR3 DNA: TGTGCCAGCAGCAAAGATCGCAACGAGCAGTACTTC. This encodes CASSKDRNEQYF.

As concerns this clonotype: A much larger clone differs by one base, so this may be a read error. The chain combines TRBV5-1 with TRBJ2-5; TRBD1 matches 7 bases. Germline assignment: CDR1 SGHRS and CDR2 YFSETQ. The CDR3 runs to 13 residues. In DNA, the CDR3 is TGCGCCATCAGCTCGACAGGGAGTGAGACCCAGTACTTC. Translating it yields CAISSTGSETQYF.

This clonotype was seen ten or more times. The chain recombines TRBV12-3 or TRBV12-4 with TRBJ2-7; possibly TRBD2 for D (6 bases). V shed 5 bases and J shed 1 base, with 12 bases lying between them. This CDR3 is built from 14 residues. CDR3 sequence: CASSRRERSYEQYF. The CDR3 DNA sequence: TGTGCCAGCAGTAGGCGGGAAAGATCCTACGAGCAGTACTTC.

CDR3 in DNA: TGTGCCAGCAGTTACTCGATATCTAGCGGGGGGAGAAATGAGCAGTTCTTC. Its protein product is CASSYSISSGGRNEQFF. The chain has TRBV6-5 and TRBJ2-1, with 11 positions matching TRBD2. V was clipped by 0 bases and J by 7 bases; unmatched bases: 8. The germline gives CDR1 MNHEY, CDR2 SVGAGI. There are 17 residues in the CDR3.

This clonotype was counted at least ten times. V gene TRBV20-1 combines with J gene TRBJ1-6; the match to TRBD1 covers 7 bases. V shed 5 bases and J 0 bases; nucleotides not matched to a gene: 13. The CDR3 totals 18 residues. Germline values: CDR1 DFQATT, CDR2 SNEGSKA (reference sequence). The CDR3 loop reads CSAWDSQKAGSYNSPLHF. The CDR3 nucleotides are TGCAGTGCTTGGGACAGCCAGAAAGCAGGCTCCTATAATTCACCCCTCCACTTT.

This clonotype was seen ten or more times. The rearrangement joins TRBV30 to TRBJ1-2; the D gene is possibly TRBD1 (5 bases). Germline loops: CDR1 GTSNPN, CDR2 SVGIG (reference sequence). The CDR3 consists of 13 residues. V was cut by 3 bases and J by 4 bases, with 12 bases left in between. This CDR3 reads CAWSRQRSYGYTF. The CDR3 bases are TGTGCCTGGAGCCGACAGCGGTCCTATGGCTACACCTTC.

The chain uses TRBV13 and TRBJ2-3; D is unclear. The germline V gene has CDR1 PRHDT and CDR2 FYEKMQ (reference sequence). V gave up 4 bases and J gave up 1 base, with 12 bases separating them. This CDR3 is 15 amino acids long. The CDR3 DNA reads as TGTGCCAGCAGCTCTCGTCCCGTGGGCACAGATACGCAGTATTTT. This encodes CASSSRPVGTDTQYF.

The chain has TRBV5-1 and TRBJ2-2; the match to TRBD1 covers 9 bases. In germline, CDR1 is SGHRS, CDR2 YFSETQ. Unmatched junction bases numbered 8, after V lost 9 bases and J lost 5 bases. The CDR3 has 14 residues. The CDR3 DNA reads as TGCGCCACCAAACCCGGACAGGGGACCGGGGAGCTGTTTTTT. The encoded protein is CATKPGQGTGELFF.

This sequence joins TRBV15 and TRBJ1-1, with unresolved D. This CDR3 region has 15 residues. V lost 0 bases and J 1 base, leaving 9 bases between the germline ends. Germline values: CDR1 LNHNV, CDR2 YYDKDF (reference sequence). The CDR3 DNA sequence: TGTGCCACCAGCAGAGATCCGGAACAGAACACTGAAGCTTTCTTT. This gives the protein CATSRDPEQNTEAFF. Based on the CDR3 plus reference TRBV15 and TRBJ1-1, the full variable domain is DAMVIQNPRYQVTQFGKPVTLSCSQTLNHNVMYWYQQKSSQAPKLLFHYYDKDFNNEADTPDNFQSRRPNTSFCFLDIRSPGLGDTAMYLCATSRDPEQNTEAFFGQGTRLTVV.

The chain is built from TRBV19 and TRBJ2-7; 7 bases agree with TRBD1. This CDR3 spans 14 amino acids. V was clipped by 9 bases and J by 4 bases; unmatched bases: 12. The germline V gene has CDR1 LNHDA and CDR2 SQIVND (reference sequence). The CDR3 loop reads CASGRDRFFYEQYF. DNA for the CDR3: TGTGCCAGCGGCCGGGACAGATTCTTTTACGAGCAGTACTTC.